A single sample is the source of the 31 T cell receptor beta chains below, sequenced in a study of T cell clonality in common variable immunodeficiency. Study-level findings and limits: Common variable immunodeficiency TCR beta sequences reportedly had fewer deletions and N-nucleotide insertions.

Libraries were prepared by immunoSEQ multiplex PCR; TCRdb keeps only in-frame clonotypes and omits some of them. The sample includes more than 10,000 clones, none of them occurring once. These receptors are not linked to any known antigen. The sample consisted of peripheral blood mononuclear cells. The receptors here all came from a human donor with common variable immunodeficiency.

A few counts support this clone. The read terminates 3 residues ahead of where the CDR3 ends, so the germline J gene completes it. The chain joins TRBV7-2 to TRBJ2-5, with TRBD1 matching over 11 bases. The CDR3 totals 15 residues. Germline CDR1 and CDR2: SGHTA and FQGNSA. V was pared by 5 bases and J by 5 bases, with 7 bases of the junction left unmatched. Incomplete CDR3 DNA: TGTGCCAGCAGCAAGGACAGGGGGCAATTGGAGACC. Translating gives CASSKDRGQLET. The whole CDR3 sequence reads CASSKDRGQLETQYF.

The sample holds a few counts of this clone. With the read ending 3 residues before the CDR3 end, the germline J gene is used to fill in that end. V usage is TRBV2 and J usage is TRBJ1-4; 10 bases are shared with TRBD1. The CDR3 totals 15 residues. V gave up 2 bases and J gave up 7 bases; unmatched junction bases: 4. The germline V gene encodes CDR1 SNHLY and CDR2 FYNNEI. The CDR3: CASSERQGASEKLFF. CDR3 DNA (partial): TGTGCCAGCAGTGAACGACAGGGGGCGAGTGAAAAA.

There are many counts of this clone. The sequence runs out 3 residues before the end of the CDR3; the remainder is reconstructed from the germline J gene. The chain recombines TRBV10-3 with TRBJ2-5; D may be TRBD1 or TRBD2 (5 bases each). Trimming cost V 8 bases and J 4 bases, with 20 bases left between them. The CDR3 runs 15 residues. CDR1 is ENHRY, CDR2 SYGVKD, per germline. The CDR3 here is CAISPGTGNTETQYF. The CDR3 bases that were read are TGTGCCATCTCGCCGGGAACAGGAAACACAGAGACC.

Notes on this clone: The read gets to within 3 residues of the CDR3 end, and the germline J gene fills in the rest. The chain has TRBV19 and TRBJ1-4, with no clear D. V shed 7 bases and J shed 4 bases, with 28 bases lying between them. The CDR3 covers 19 residues. The germline CDR1 and CDR2 sequences are LNHDA and SQIVND (reference sequence). The sequenced part of the CDR3 DNA is TGTGCCAGTACCCATCCCCGACCCAGTAAAGACACTCGTAATGAAAAA. Amino acid sequence: CASTHPRPSKDTRNEK. From start to end, the CDR3 is CASTHPRPSKDTRNEKLFF.

The DNA read from the CDR3 is TGTGCCAGTAGTGAATCCGGGACTAGAAATGAG. Amino acid sequence: CASSESGTRNE. In full, the CDR3 reads CASSESGTRNEQFF. This chain uses TRBV19 with TRBJ2-1, with 8 bases matching TRBD2. The read terminates 3 residues before the CDR3 end, so the remaining end is supplied by the germline J gene. Trimming took 5 bases from V and 7 from J; bases not matched to a gene: 7. In germline, CDR1 is LNHDA, CDR2 SQIVND (reference sequence). This CDR3 has 14 amino acids.

This clone was seen ten or more times. With the read ending 3 residues before the CDR3 end, the germline J gene is used to fill in that end. The V call is TRBV10-3, the J call TRBJ2-7; D unresolved. This CDR3 comprises 11 residues. The V end lost 10 bases, the J end lost 5 bases, and 12 bases lay between the germline ends. Germline CDR1 and CDR2: ENHRY and SYGVKD. CDR3 DNA, as far as it was read: TGTGCCACCCTTCGTCAGGACGAG. Protein product: CATLRQDE. The CDR3, in full, reads CATLRQDEQYF.

This clone was seen a few times. CDR3 amino acids: CAWSLQGAQETQYF. The sequenced CDR3 bases are TGTGCCTGGAGTCTACAGGGGGCTCAAGAGACC. This sequence joins TRBV30 and TRBJ2-5; 9 nucleotides agree with TRBD1. The read finishes 3 residues shy of the CDR3 end, and the germline J gene is used to complete it. Germline assignment: CDR1 GTSNPN and CDR2 SVGIG (reference sequence). Trimming removed 2 bases from V and 2 bases from J; junction bases left unmatched: 3. The CDR3 spans 14 residues.

A word on this clone: The read terminates 3 residues ahead of where the CDR3 ends, so the germline J gene completes it. This rearrangement joins TRBV7-3 to TRBJ1-1; the D is unclear. CDR3 size: 15 residues. The germline gives CDR1 SGHTA, CDR2 FQGTGA. Trimming shortened V by 0 bases and J by 3 bases, and 11 bases separated the two germline ends. CDR3 DNA, as far as it was read: TGTGCCAGCAGCTTAACGGCGGCGGGATACACTGAA. Translated: CASSLTAAGYTE. The entire CDR3 protein reads CASSLTAAGYTEAFF.

Of note for this clone: The CDR3 is cut off 3 residues early in the read; its end comes from the germline J gene. This rearrangement joins TRBV18 to TRBJ2-7; TRBD2 might be the D (5 bases). CDR1 is KGHSH and CDR2 is LQKENI in the germline V gene. The CDR3 extends over 12 amino acids. V lost 8 bases, J lost 0 bases, and 8 bases lay in between. The sequenced part of the CDR3 DNA is TGTGCCAGCGGACTGGACTCCTACGAG. This encodes CASGLDSYE. The whole CDR3 is CASGLDSYEQYF.

With regard to this clone: The CDR3 end is not reached by the read, which stops 3 residues before it; the germline J gene fills it in. The chain couples TRBV7-3 to TRBJ2-1; 8 bases fit TRBD1. V was pared by 5 bases and J by 7 bases, with 10 bases of the junction left unmatched. This CDR3 has 15 residues. From germline, CDR1 is SGHTA and CDR2 FQGTGA. This CDR3 is CASSLGGQAINEQFF. The sequenced part of the CDR3 DNA is TGTGCCAGCAGCCTAGGGGGACAGGCGATAAATGAG.

In the case of this clone: The read falls 3 residues short of the CDR3 end, and the missing part is taken from the germline J gene. The genes are TRBV30 and TRBJ2-3, with 8 bases matching TRBD2. The V gene's germline CDR1 is GTSNPN and CDR2 SVGIG (reference sequence). The CDR3 extends over 12 amino acids. J gave up 8 bases and V 3 bases, and 4 bases lay outside the gene matches. This chain's CDR3 is CAWSGGAATQYF. Partial CDR3 DNA: TGTGCCTGGAGCGGGGGGGCCGCTACG. The complete variable domain, with remaining parts taken from reference TRBV30 and TRBJ2-3, reads SQTIHQWPATLVQPVGSPLSLECTVEGTSNPNLYWYRQAAGRGLQLLFYSVGIGQISSEVPQNLSASRPQDRQFILSSKKLLLSDSGFYLCAWSGGAATQYFGPGTRLTVL.

A word on this clone: The CDR3 end is not reached by the read, which stops 3 residues before it; the germline J gene fills it in. This sequence joins TRBV7-2 and TRBJ2-7; D remains unclear. The CDR3 has 15 amino acids. Germline V gene data show CDR1 as SGHTA and CDR2 as FQGNSA. The germline V and J ends were trimmed by 1 base and 1 base, with 11 bases remaining between them. The CDR3 DNA, read in part, is TGTGCCAGCAGCTTAGTGGGCATGTCTTCCTACGAG. Translated, it gives CASSLVGMSSYE. The whole CDR3 is CASSLVGMSSYEQYF. Drawing the rest from reference TRBV7-2 and TRBJ2-7, the complete variable domain is GAGVSQSPSNKVTEKGKDVELRCDPISGHTALYWYRQSLGQGLEFLIYFQGNSAPDKSGLPSDRFSAERTGGSVSTLTIQRTQQEDSAVYLCASSLVGMSSYEQYFGPGTRLTVT.

This clone was seen ten or more times. The CDR3 end lies 3 residues beyond the end of the read and is filled in from the germline J gene. The rearrangement uses TRBV7-9 and TRBJ1-2; possibly TRBD1 for D (5 bases). V was pared by 1 base and J by 4 bases, with 13 bases between. Looked up from germline, CDR1 is SEHNR and CDR2 is FQNEAQ (reference sequence). There are 15 residues in the CDR3. The CDR3 bases that were read are TGTGCCAGCAGCTTAGGGCAGGGCATAGGCTATGGC. Translation: CASSLGQGIGYG. The entire CDR3 is CASSLGQGIGYGYTF. The whole variable domain, remainder taken from reference TRBV7-9 and TRBJ1-2, is DTGVSQNPRHKITKRGQNVTFRCDPISEHNRLYWYRQTLGQGPEFLTYFQNEAQLEKSRLLSDRFSAERPKGSFSTLEIQRTEQGDSAMYLCASSLGQGIGYGYTFGSGTRLTVV.

Of note for this clone: Coverage ceases 3 residues before the CDR3 finishes, and the germline J gene fills in the end. The chain recombines TRBV19 with TRBJ1-2; perhaps TRBD1 as D (5 bases). The CDR3 totals 13 residues. The germline CDR1 and CDR2 sequences are LNHDA and SQIVND (reference sequence). CDR3 bases read: TGTGCCAGTAGTATAGTTGGGGGGTCCGGC. This sequence encodes CASSIVGGSG. The entire CDR3 protein reads CASSIVGGSGYTF.

This clone was recorded many times. The read finishes 3 residues shy of the CDR3 end, and the germline J gene is used to complete it. J is TRBJ1-2 and V is TRBV5-6; the match to TRBD1 covers 7 bases. Germline CDR1 and CDR2: SGHDT and YYEEEE. Trimming took 1 base from V and 7 from J; bases not matched to a gene: 10. The CDR3 consists of 15 residues. The CDR3 protein is CASSLSTGPFSGYTF. CDR3 DNA (partial): TGTGCCAGCAGCTTGTCGACAGGGCCCTTTAGTGGC.

This clone was found a few times. Read data end 3 residues before the CDR3 end; the end is taken from the germline J gene. The chain carries TRBV30 and TRBJ2-3, with 9 positions matching TRBD1. Trimming at V came to 7 bases and at J to 5 bases, leaving 7 bases not matched to a gene. The CDR3 contains 13 residues. The V gene's germline CDR1 is GTSNPN and CDR2 SVGIG (reference sequence). Partial CDR3 DNA: TGTGCCTTTTCCGGGACAGGGATAGATACG. Translation gives CAFSGTGIDT. In full, the CDR3 is CAFSGTGIDTQYF.

Ten or more counts support this clone. With the read ending 3 residues before the CDR3 end, the germline J gene is used to fill in that end. V usage is TRBV12-3 or TRBV12-4 and J usage is TRBJ2-7; 8 bases are shared with TRBD2. The CDR3 length is 15 residues. Trimming at V came to 5 bases and at J to 2 bases, leaving 8 bases not matched to a gene. CDR3 amino acids: CASSRTAGGTYEQYF. Incomplete CDR3 DNA: TGTGCCAGCAGTAGAACGGCGGGGGGCACCTACGAG.

This clone was picked up many times. With the read ending 3 residues before the CDR3 end, the germline J gene is used to fill in that end. The rearrangement links TRBV5-1 to TRBJ2-4; D might be TRBD1 (7 bases). The CDR3 consists of 15 residues. Germline V gene data show CDR1 as SGHRS and CDR2 as YFSETQ. The V end lost 4 bases, the J end lost 8 bases, and 19 bases lay between the germline ends. The CDR3 is CASSHQQGLADIQYF. Partial CDR3 DNA: TGCGCCAGCAGCCACCAACAGGGGTTAGCGGACATT. The full variable domain, its missing parts supplied by reference TRBV5-1 and TRBJ2-4, is KAGVTQTPRYLIKTRGQQVTLSCSPISGHRSVSWYQQTPGQGLQFLFEYFSETQRNKGNFPGRFSGRQFSNSRSEMNVSTLELGDSALYLCASSHQQGLADIQYFGAGTRLSVL.

This clone has more than one count but fewer than ten. Sequencing ends 3 residues short of the CDR3 end; the germline J gene provides the rest. The V and J genes are TRBV19 and TRBJ1-2; 10 bases fit TRBD1. The CDR3 spans 15 residues. J was trimmed by 5 bases and V by 7 bases; bases with no gene match: 10. Per germline, CDR1 LNHDA and CDR2 SQIVND (reference sequence). CDR3 region: CASKRTGGNEYGYTF. The sequenced CDR3 bases are TGTGCCAGTAAACGGACAGGGGGAAATGAGTATGGC.

This clone occurred a few times. The read ends 3 residues shy of where the CDR3 ends; the end is completed using the germline J gene. J is TRBJ1-5 and V is TRBV19, with a possible D match to TRBD1 (6 bases). Between the trimmed V and J ends, which lost 1 base and 0 bases, there was a span of 10 bases. CDR3 size: 16 residues. CDR1 is LNHDA, CDR2 SQIVND, per germline (reference sequence). The CDR3 loop is CASSIGGGHSNQPQHF. CDR3 DNA (partial): TGTGCCAGTAGTATAGGGGGGGGACATAGCAATCAGCCC.

About this clone itself: The missing CDR3 end, 3 residues past where the read stops, is filled in from the germline J gene. This chain joins TRBV10-3 and TRBJ2-5; 7 positions match TRBD2. This CDR3 has 13 amino acids. The J segment lost 0 bases and the V segment lost 6 bases, leaving 1 base of the junction unmatched. Looked up from germline, CDR1 is ENHRY and CDR2 is SYGVKD. CDR3 residues: CAIRGLDQETQYF. The CDR3 DNA, read in part, is TGTGCCATCAGAGGACTAGACCAAGAGACC.

A few counts support this clone. The read terminates 3 residues before the CDR3 end, so the remaining end is supplied by the germline J gene. This chain connects TRBV18 to TRBJ2-7, with D possibly matching TRBD2 (7 bases). The CDR3 length is 15 residues. CDR1 is KGHSH, CDR2 LQKENI, per germline. The V end was cut by 3 bases, the J end by 2 bases, with 14 bases between. Partial CDR3 DNA: TGTGCCAGCTCACCGGGGGGGACAACCGCCTACGAG. Translation gives CASSPGGTTAYE. The whole CDR3 region reads CASSPGGTTAYEQYF.

This clone was counted only a few times. The read ends 3 residues before the CDR3 terminus; that terminus is restored from the germline J gene. This chain links TRBV30 with TRBJ1-4; perhaps TRBD1 as D (6 bases). V lost 3 bases and J lost 10, with 24 bases in between. Germline loops: CDR1 GTSNPN, CDR2 SVGIG (reference sequence). This CDR3 is 16 amino acids long. CDR3 DNA (partial): TGTGCCTGGAGCGATCATCCTGGGGGGGCAGGTGGAAAA. Translated, it gives CAWSDHPGGAGGK. The whole CDR3 is CAWSDHPGGAGGKLFF.

This clone was seen a handful of times. The read ends 3 residues shy of where the CDR3 ends; the end is completed using the germline J gene. The genes are TRBV5-1 and TRBJ2-3; 14 nucleotides agree with TRBD2. From germline, CDR1 is SGHRS and CDR2 YFSETQ. This CDR3 comprises 15 residues. After removal of 5 bases from V and 6 bases from J, the junction contained 5 bases not matched to a gene. Partial CDR3 DNA: TGCGCCAGCAGTTTGACTAGCGGGGGGGCTGATACG. Its translation is CASSLTSGGADT. The full CDR3 sequence reads CASSLTSGGADTQYF.

To note about this clone: The read falls 3 residues short of the CDR3 end, and the missing part is taken from the germline J gene. The genes are TRBV19 and TRBJ2-5; D perhaps matches TRBD2 (7 bases). Germline V gives CDR1 LNHDA, CDR2 SQIVND (reference sequence). The length of the CDR3 is 15 residues. V was clipped by 11 bases and J by 2 bases, with 21 bases between them. The CDR3 sequence is CAAGLGGGSQETQYF. The part of the CDR3 DNA that was read is TGTGCCGCAGGTCTCGGCGGGGGCTCACAAGAGACC.

This clone came up a few times. The read terminates 3 residues before the CDR3 end, so the remaining end is supplied by the germline J gene. The chain employs TRBV2 and TRBJ2-3; D is undetermined. The CDR3 is 14 amino acids. V shed 7 bases and J shed 1 base, with 12 bases lying between them. The germline V gene encodes CDR1 SNHLY and CDR2 FYNNEI. The CDR3 bases that were read are TGTGCCAGCAAGGATATCCTAGGCACAGATACG. Its protein product is CASKDILGTDT. The complete CDR3 protein is CASKDILGTDTQYF.

The CDR3 is CASSLARQGFDTQYF. The covered CDR3 bases are TGTGCCAGCAGCTTGGCCAGGCAGGGGTTCGATACG. J is TRBJ2-3 and V is TRBV5-8; tentatively, D is TRBD1 (6 bases). The CDR3 extends 3 residues past the end of the read, so its final part is completed from the germline J gene. The CDR3 runs 15 residues. The germline CDR1 and CDR2 sequences are SGHTS and YDEGEE. The ends were cut back, 0 bases at V and 6 bases at J, with 14 bases in the middle.

This clone is classed as medium-sized. The CDR3 end lies 3 residues beyond the end of the read and is filled in from the germline J gene. The chain links TRBV30 to TRBJ1-4, with 7 bases lining up with TRBD1. From germline, CDR1 is GTSNPN and CDR2 SVGIG (reference sequence). V lost 3 bases and J lost 8; bases outside the gene matches: 12. CDR3 length: 15 residues. Here the CDR3 reads CAWSLSQGVGEKLFF. The sequenced part of the CDR3 DNA is TGTGCCTGGAGCCTATCCCAGGGGGTCGGGGAAAAA.

This clone was counted ten times or more. The read ends 3 residues shy of where the CDR3 ends; the end is completed using the germline J gene. This sequence joins TRBV7-2 and TRBJ2-5; 8 positions match TRBD2. CDR3 length: 15 amino acids. Germline CDR1 reads SGHTA; CDR2 reads FQGNSA. The trim removed 0 bases at V and 2 bases at J, leaving 2 bases unmatched. The part of the CDR3 DNA that was read is TGTGCCAGCAGCTTAGCCGGGGGGGGACAAGAGACC. It specifies CASSLAGGGQET. The CDR3, in full, reads CASSLAGGGQETQYF.

As to this clone: From the germline J gene comes the end of the CDR3, since the read stops 3 residues before it. The V and J genes are TRBV18 and TRBJ2-3; 8 nucleotides match TRBD2. J gave up 0 bases and V 3 bases, and 14 bases lay outside the gene matches. This CDR3 has 19 residues. Germline V gene sequence: CDR1 KGHSH, CDR2 LQKENI. The CDR3 loop is CASSPGRGTGLASTDTQYF. The sequenced CDR3 bases are TGTGCCAGCTCACCGGGGAGGGGCACCGGACTAGCTAGCACAGATACG.

There are a few counts of this clone. Coverage ceases 3 residues before the CDR3 finishes, and the germline J gene fills in the end. V is TRBV2 and J is TRBJ1-1; 10 positions agree with TRBD1. The CDR3 consists of 15 residues. Germline V lookup: CDR1 SNHLY, CDR2 FYNNEI. Incomplete CDR3 DNA: TGTGCCAGCAGTGGGGCCACGACAGGGGGCGCGGAA. It is translated as CASSGATTGGAE. The entire CDR3 reads CASSGATTGGAEAFF.